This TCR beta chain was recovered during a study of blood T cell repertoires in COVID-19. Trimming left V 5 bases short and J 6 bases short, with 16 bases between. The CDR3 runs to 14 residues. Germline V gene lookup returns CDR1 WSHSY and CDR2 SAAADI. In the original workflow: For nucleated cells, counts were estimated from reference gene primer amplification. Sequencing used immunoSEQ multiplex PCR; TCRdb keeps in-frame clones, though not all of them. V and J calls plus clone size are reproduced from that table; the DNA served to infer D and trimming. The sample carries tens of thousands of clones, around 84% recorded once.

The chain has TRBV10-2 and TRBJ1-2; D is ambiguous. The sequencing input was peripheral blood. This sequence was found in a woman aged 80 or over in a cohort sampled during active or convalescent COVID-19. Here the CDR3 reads CASSTGLEIHGYTF. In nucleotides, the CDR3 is TGCGCCAGCAGTACCGGGTTGGAAATCCATGGCTACACCTTC.